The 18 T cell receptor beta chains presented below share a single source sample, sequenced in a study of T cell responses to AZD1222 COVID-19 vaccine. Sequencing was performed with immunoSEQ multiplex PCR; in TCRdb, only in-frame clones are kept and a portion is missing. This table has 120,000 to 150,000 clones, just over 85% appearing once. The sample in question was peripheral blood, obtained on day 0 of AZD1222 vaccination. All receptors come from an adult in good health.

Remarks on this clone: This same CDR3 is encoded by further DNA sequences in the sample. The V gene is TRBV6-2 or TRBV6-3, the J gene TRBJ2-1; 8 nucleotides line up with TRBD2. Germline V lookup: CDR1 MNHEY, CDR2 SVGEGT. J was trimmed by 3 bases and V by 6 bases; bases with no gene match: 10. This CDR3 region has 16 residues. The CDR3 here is CASSPLSSGLYNEQFF. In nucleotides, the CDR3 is TGTGCCAGCAGCCCCCTCTCTAGCGGGCTCTACAATGAGCAGTTCTTC.

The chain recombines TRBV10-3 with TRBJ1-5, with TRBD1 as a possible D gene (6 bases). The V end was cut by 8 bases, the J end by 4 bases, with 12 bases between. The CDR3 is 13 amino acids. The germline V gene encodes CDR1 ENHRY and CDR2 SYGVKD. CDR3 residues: CAIQAGVNQPQHF. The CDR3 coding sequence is TGTGCCATCCAAGCAGGGGTGAATCAGCCCCAGCATTTT.

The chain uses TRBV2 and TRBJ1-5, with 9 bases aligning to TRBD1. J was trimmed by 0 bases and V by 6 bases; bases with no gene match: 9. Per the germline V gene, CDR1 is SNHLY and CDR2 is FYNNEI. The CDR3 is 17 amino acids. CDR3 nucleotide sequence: TGTGCCAGCAGGGCGGACAGGGGCCCTTATAGCAATCAGCCCCAGCATTTT. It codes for CASRADRGPYSNQPQHF.

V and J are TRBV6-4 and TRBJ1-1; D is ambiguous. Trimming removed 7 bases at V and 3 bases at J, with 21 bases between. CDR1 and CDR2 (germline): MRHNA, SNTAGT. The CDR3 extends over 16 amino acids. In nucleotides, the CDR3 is TGTGCCAGCACCCAATGGATAGAAGAGAGGGACACTGAAGCTTTCTTT. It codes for CASTQWIEERDTEAFF.

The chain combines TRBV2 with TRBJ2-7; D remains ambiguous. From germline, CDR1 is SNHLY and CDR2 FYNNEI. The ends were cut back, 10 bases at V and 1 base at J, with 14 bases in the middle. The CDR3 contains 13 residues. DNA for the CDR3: TGTGCCACCGTCGGCGCAGATTCCTACGAGCAGTACTTC. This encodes CATVGADSYEQYF.

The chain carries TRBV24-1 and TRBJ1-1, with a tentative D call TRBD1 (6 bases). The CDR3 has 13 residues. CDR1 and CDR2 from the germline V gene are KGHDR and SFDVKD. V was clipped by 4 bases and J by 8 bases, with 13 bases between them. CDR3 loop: CATSDSGQKEAFF. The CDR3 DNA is TGTGCCACCAGTGACTCTGGACAGAAGGAAGCTTTCTTT.

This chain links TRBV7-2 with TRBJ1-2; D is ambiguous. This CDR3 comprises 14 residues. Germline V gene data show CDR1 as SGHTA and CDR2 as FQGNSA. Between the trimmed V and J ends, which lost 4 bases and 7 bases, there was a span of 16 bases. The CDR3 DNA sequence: TGTGCCAGCAGCTGGCGTATCGAGGCGTCTGGCTACACCTTC. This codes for CASSWRIEASGYTF.

The CDR3 DNA reads TGTGCCAGCAGCGCCGTAGATCGGCCAATGGCCGGGGAGCTGTTTTTT. Protein product: CASSAVDRPMAGELFF. J is TRBJ2-2 and V is TRBV9, with D unresolved. This CDR3 has 16 residues. Trimming removed 3 bases from V and 6 bases from J, with 18 bases in between. Germline loops: CDR1 SGDLS, CDR2 YYNGEE. The full variable domain, rest sourced from reference TRBV9 and TRBJ2-2, is DSGVTQTPKHLITATGQRVTLRCSPRSGDLSVYWYQQSLDQGLQFLIQYYNGEERAKGNILERFSAQQFPDLHSELNLSSLELGDSALYFCASSAVDRPMAGELFFGEGSRLTVL.

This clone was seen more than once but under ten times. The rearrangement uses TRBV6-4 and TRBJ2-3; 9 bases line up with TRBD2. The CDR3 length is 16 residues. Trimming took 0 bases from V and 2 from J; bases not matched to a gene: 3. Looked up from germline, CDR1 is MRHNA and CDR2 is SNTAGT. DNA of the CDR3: TGTGCCAGCAGTGACTCCTGGACTAGCGACACAGATACGCAGTATTTT. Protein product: CASSDSWTSDTDTQYF.

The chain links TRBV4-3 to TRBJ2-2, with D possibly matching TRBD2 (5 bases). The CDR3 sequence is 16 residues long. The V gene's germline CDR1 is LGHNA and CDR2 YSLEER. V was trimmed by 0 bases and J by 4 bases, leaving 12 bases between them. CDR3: CASSQDLGLSTGELFF. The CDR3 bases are TGCGCCAGCAGCCAAGATCTCGGACTGAGCACCGGGGAGCTGTTTTTT.

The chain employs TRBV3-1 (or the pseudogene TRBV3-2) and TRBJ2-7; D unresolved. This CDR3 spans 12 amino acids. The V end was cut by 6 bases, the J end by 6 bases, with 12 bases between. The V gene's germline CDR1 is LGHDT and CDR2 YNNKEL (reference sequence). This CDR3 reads CASRTAPGEQYF. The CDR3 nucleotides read TGTGCCAGCAGGACGGCGCCGGGCGAGCAGTACTTC.

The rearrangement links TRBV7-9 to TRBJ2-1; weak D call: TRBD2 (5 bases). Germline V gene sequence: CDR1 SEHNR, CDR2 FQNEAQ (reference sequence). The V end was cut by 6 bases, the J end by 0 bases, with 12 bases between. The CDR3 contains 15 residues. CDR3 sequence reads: CASSNSESSYNEQFF. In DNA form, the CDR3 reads TGTGCCAGCAGTAATAGCGAAAGCTCCTACAATGAGCAGTTCTTC.

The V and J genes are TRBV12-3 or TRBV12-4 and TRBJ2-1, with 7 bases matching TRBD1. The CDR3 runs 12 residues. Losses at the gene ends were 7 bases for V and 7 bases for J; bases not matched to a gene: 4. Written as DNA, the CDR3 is TGTGCCAGCACCAGGGACAGAAATGAGCAGTTCTTC. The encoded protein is CASTRDRNEQFF.

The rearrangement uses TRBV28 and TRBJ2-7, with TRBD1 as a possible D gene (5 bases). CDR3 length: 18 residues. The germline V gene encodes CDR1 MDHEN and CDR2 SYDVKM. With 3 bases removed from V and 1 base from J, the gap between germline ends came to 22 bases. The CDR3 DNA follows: TGTGCCAGCAGTTTGGCAGGGTATACATTAGATGGATCCTACGAGCAGTACTTC. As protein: CASSLAGYTLDGSYEQYF.

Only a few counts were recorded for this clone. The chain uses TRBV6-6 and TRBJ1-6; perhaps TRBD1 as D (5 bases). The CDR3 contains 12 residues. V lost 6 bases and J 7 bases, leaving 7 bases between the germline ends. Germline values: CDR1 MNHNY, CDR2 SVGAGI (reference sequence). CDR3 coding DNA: TGTGCCAGCAGCCGGACAAATTCACCCCTCCACTTT. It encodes CASSRTNSPLHF.

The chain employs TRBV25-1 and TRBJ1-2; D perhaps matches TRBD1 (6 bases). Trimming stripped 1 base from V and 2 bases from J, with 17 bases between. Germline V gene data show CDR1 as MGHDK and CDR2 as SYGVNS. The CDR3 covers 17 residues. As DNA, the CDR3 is TGTGCCAGCAGTGAATGGACACTGGACAGTCCCAACTATGGCTACACCTTC. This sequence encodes CASSEWTLDSPNYGYTF.

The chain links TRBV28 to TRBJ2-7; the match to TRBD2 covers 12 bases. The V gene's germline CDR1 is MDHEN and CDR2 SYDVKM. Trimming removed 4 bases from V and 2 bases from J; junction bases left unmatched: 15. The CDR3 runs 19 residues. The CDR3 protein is CASSSGLAGWRFATYEQYF. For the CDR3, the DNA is TGTGCCAGCAGTTCCGGACTAGCGGGATGGCGGTTCGCTACCTACGAGCAGTACTTC.

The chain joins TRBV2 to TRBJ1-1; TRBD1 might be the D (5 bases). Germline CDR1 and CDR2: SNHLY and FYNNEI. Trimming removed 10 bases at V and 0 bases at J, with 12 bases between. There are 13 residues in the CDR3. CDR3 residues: CATRQQMNTEAFF. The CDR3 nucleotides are TGTGCCACGAGACAGCAGATGAACACTGAAGCTTTCTTT. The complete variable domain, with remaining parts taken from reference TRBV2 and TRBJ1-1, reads EPEVTQTPSHQVTQMGQEVILRCVPISNHLYFYWYRQILGQKVEFLVSFYNNEISEKSEIFDDQFSVERPDGSNFTLKIRSTKLEDSAMYFCATRQQMNTEAFFGQGTRLTVV.